This T cell receptor (beta chain) was recovered during a study of post-analysis software for immune sequencing data. The wider study: Multiple sclerosis in the patients followed relapsing-remitting, secondary progressive and progressive-relapsing courses. Study-level results: Five TRBV segments were significantly more frequent in patients than in controls. TRBV5-6, TRBV5-1 and TRBV20-1 were among these segments. Those with multiple sclerosis, the patient group, showed significantly lower normalized Chao1 diversity than controls.

cDNA libraries for TCR beta contained unique molecular identifiers. MiXCR was run by TCRdb on the PCR reads, yielding one entry per CDR3 protein. The sample has about half a million distinct CDR3 sequences, 45% seen once. This clonotype was found a few times. No antigen is known for it. The CDR3 extends over 13 amino acids. The V end was cut by 7 bases, the J end by 6 bases, with 15 bases between. Germline loops: CDR1 SQVTM, CDR2 ANQGSEA. The sample was blood. The chain is built from TRBV29-1 and TRBJ2-2; TRBD1 might be the D (5 bases). The sequence came from a girl aged 10-17 years with multiple sclerosis. This CDR3 reads CSAARQGSGELFF. The CDR3 region has the DNA TGCAGCGCTGCCCGGCAGGGTTCCGGGGAGCTGTTTTTT.